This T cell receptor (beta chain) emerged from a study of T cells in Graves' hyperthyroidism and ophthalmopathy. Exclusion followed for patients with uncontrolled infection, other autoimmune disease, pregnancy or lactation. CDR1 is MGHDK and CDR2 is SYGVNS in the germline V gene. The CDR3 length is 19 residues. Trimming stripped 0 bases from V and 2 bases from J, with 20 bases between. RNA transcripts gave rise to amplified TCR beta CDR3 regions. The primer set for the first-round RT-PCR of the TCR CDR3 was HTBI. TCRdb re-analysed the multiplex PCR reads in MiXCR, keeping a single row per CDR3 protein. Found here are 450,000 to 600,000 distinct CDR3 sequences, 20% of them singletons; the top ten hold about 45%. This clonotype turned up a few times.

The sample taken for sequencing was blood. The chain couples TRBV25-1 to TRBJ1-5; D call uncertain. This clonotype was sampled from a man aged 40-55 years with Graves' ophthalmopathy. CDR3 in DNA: TGTGCCAGCAGTGAATATAGGCCCAACGGGGAATCGGGCAATCAGCCCCAGCATTTT. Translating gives CASSEYRPNGESGNQPQHF.